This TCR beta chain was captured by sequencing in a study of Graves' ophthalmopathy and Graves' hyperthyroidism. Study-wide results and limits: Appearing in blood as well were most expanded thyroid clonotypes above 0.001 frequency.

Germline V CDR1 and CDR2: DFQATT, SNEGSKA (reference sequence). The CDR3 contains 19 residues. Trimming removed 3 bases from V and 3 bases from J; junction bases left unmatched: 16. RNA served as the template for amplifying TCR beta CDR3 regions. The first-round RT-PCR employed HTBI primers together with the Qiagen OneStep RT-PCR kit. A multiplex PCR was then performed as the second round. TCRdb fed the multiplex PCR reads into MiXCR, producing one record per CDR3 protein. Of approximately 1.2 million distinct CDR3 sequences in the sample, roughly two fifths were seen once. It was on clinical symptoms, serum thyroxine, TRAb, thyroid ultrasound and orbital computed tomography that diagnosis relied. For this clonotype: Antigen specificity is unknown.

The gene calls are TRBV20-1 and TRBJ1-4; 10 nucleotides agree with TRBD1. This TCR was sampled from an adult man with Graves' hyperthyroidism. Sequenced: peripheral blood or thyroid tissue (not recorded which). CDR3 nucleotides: TGCAGTGCTAGTCCCATTTCTGGGACAGGGGCTACCCCTAATGAAAAACTGTTTTTT. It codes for CSASPISGTGATPNEKLFF.